This T cell receptor beta chain was captured by sequencing in a study of T cells after yellow fever vaccination. V dropped 7 bases and J dropped 0 bases, with 15 bases sitting between them. Germline lookup yields CDR1 SGDLS and CDR2 YYNGEE. The CDR3 contains 15 residues. TCRdb re-called the 5' RACE reads with MiXCR, one entry per CDR3 protein. Of more than 350,000 distinct CDR3 sequences listed, roughly 12% were seen once; the top ten hold around 19%. Sequencing used PBMCs, obtained on the day of the first yellow fever vaccination. This chain joins TRBV9 and TRBJ2-3; D tentatively fits TRBD1 or TRBD2 (5 bases each). This receptor was identified in a man younger than 30 who received the YFV17D yellow fever vaccine. CDR3 nucleotide sequence: TGTGCCAGCGCCCCTTGGGGGAAGAGCACAGATACGCAGTATTTT. Amino acids: CASAPWGKSTDTQYF.